The 30 T cell receptor gamma chains presented below share a single source sample, sequenced in a study of fetal and pediatric gammadelta thymocytes (dated by TCRdb to between 2021 and 2024). The sequencer listed for this sample is Illumina MiSeq. After TCRdb called clones again from the public reads with CATT, rows with identical DNA were merged. Recorded for this sample are roughly 210 gamma-chain clones; around 3.2% of them occurred a single time. The ten biggest clones cover 70% to 80% of the sample. Specimen: non-Vgamma9Vdelta2 gamma-delta T cells from the thymus. The cell subset or site label, as the study defines it: CD3+gammadeltaTCR+ thymocytes not co-expressing Vgamma9 and Vdelta2. The receptors shown here come from a child who underwent cardiac surgery and was recorded as healthy.

About this clone itself: The protein given by TCRdb reflects a much larger clone and differs at residue 9 from this DNA's translation, likely from a read error; the protein shown is the DNA's translation. The chain couples TRGV4 to TRGJ1 or TRGJ2. This CDR3 contains 15 residues. The V gene end was trimmed by 3 bases and the J gene end by 6 bases; junction bases not matched to a gene: 14. The germline gives CDR1 EGSTGY, CDR2 YDSYTSSV. CDR3 nucleotides: TGTGCCACCTGGGATTCCCCTTGTTTTAGTTATAAGAAACTCTTT. Translation gives CATWDSPCFSYKKLF.

This clone was counted between two and nine times. The protein held in TCRdb is that of a much larger clone and does not match this DNA's translation at residue 3, likely because of a read error; the protein shown is translated from the DNA. V and J are TRGV3 and TRGJ1 or TRGJ2. Germline matching of the DNA provided the J gene here, since TCRdb leaves it blank. From germline, CDR1 is VTNTFY and CDR2 YDVSTARD (reference sequence). The CDR3 spans 15 residues. CDR3 region: CANWDRRENYYKKLF. The DNA of the CDR3 is TGTGCCAACTGGGACAGGCGGGAGAATTATTATAAGAAACTCTTT.

By sample fraction, this clone is hyperexpanded (1% or more). This chain uses TRGV8 with TRGJ1 or TRGJ2. The CDR3 extends over 12 amino acids. Germline-derived CDR1 and CDR2 are VENAVY and YDSYNSRV. V trimming: 2 bases; J trimming: 5 bases; junction bases outside the gene matches: 3. The CDR3 spells CATWDMDYKKLF. CDR3 bases: TGTGCCACCTGGGATATGGATTATAAGAAACTCTTT.

This clone was picked up a small number of times. A read error likely explains why the TCRdb protein, taken from a much larger clone, differs from this DNA's translation at residue 5; the protein shown is translated from the DNA. The chain is built from TRGV9 and TRGJP1. No J gene was available from TCRdb, and it was assigned here by a germline match of the DNA. CDR3 length: 15 residues. Germline V gene sequence: CDR1 GITISATS, CDR2 ISYDGTV (reference sequence). With V trimmed by 6 bases and J by 0 bases, 7 bases remained unmatched. As DNA, the CDR3 is TGTGCCTTGTGGAACGTAAATACCACTGGTTGGTTCAAGATATTT. Protein sequence: CALWNVNTTGWFKIF.

Comment on this clone: A far larger clone is just one base off, so this is likely a read error. The chain joins TRGV3 to TRGJ1 or TRGJ2. The J gene, missing from TCRdb, was assigned here through DNA to germline matching. The CDR3 consists of 15 residues. Per the germline V gene, CDR1 is VTNTFY and CDR2 is YDVSTARD (reference sequence). The CDR3 nucleotides are TGCGCCACCTGGGACAGGCGGGAGAATTATTATAAGAAACTCTTT. Its translation: CATWDRRENYYKKLF.

The assigned J gene is TRGJP2, but the V gene is uncalled. The CDR3 extends over 16 amino acids. The CDR3 reads CATWDTGWDSDWIKTF. DNA for the CDR3: TGTGCCACCTGGGACACGGGGTGGGATAGTGATTGGATCAAGACGTTT.

Concerning this clone: This DNA translates differently at residue 2 from the TCRdb protein, which is that of a much larger clone; a read error is likely, and the protein shown is the DNA's own translation. The V gene is TRGV4, the J gene TRGJ1 or TRGJ2. CDR1 EGSTGY and CDR2 YDSYTSSV come from the germline V gene. The CDR3 contains 14 residues. The CDR3 DNA sequence: TGTACCACCTGGGATGGCCCCATATATTATAAGAAACTCTTT. Translation: CTTWDGPIYYKKLF.

There are a few counts of this clone. It is likely a read error: a sequence one base away is far more abundant. In the same sample, other DNA sequences code for this CDR3. The chain links TRGV4 to TRGJ1 or TRGJ2. Germline V CDR1 and CDR2: EGSTGY, YDSYTSSV. This CDR3 contains 14 residues. The CDR3 DNA sequence: TGTGCCACCTGGGATGGCCCCATATATTATAAGAAACTATTT. This translates into CATWDGPIYYKKLF.

This clone was seen a handful of times. The translation of this DNA and the TCRdb protein of a much larger clone differ at residue 7, probably owing to a read error; the protein shown here is translated from the DNA. The chain employs TRGV8 and TRGJP. The J gene was not available in TCRdb and was assigned here by matching the DNA to germline segments. V dropped 0 bases and J dropped 7; count of bases not matched to a gene: 6. This CDR3 spans 17 amino acids. Per germline, CDR1 VENAVY and CDR2 YDSYNSRV. The CDR3: CATWDRSRELGKKIKVF. The CDR3 nucleotides are TGTGCCACCTGGGATAGGTCTCGGGAGTTGGGCAAAAAAATCAAGGTATTT.

About this clone itself: This is likely an artifact of a read error, given a far larger clone one base away. Additional DNA sequences in this sample encode the identical CDR3. This sequence joins TRGV3 and TRGJP. The CDR3 extends over 17 amino acids. Germline CDR1 VTNTFY, CDR2 YDVSTARD (reference sequence). CDR3 nucleotides: TGTGCCACCTGGGACCAGGCACAGGAGTTGGGTAAAAAAATCAAGGTATTT. Protein: CATWDQAQELGKKIKVF.

Concerning this clone itself: The protein TCRdb gives is from a much larger clone and does not agree with this DNA's translation at residue 3, likely a read error; the protein shown here comes from the DNA. The V gene is TRGV9, the J gene TRGJP1. The CDR3 has 13 amino acids. Germline assignment: CDR1 GITISATS and CDR2 ISYDGTV (reference sequence). CDR3: CAMWENTGWFKIF. The CDR3 coding sequence is TGTGCCATGTGGGAAAACACTGGTTGGTTCAAGATATTT.

This clone was detected a few times. The mismatch at residue 4 between this DNA's translation and the TCRdb protein of a much larger clone likely reflects a read error; the protein shown is translated from the DNA. The V call is TRGV4, the J call TRGJ1 or TRGJ2. This CDR3 is 14 amino acids long. CDR1 and CDR2 from the germline V gene are EGSTGY and YDSYTSSV. The CDR3 reads CATRDGPIYYKKLF. DNA of the CDR3: TGTGCCACCCGGGATGGCCCCATATATTATAAGAAACTCTTT.

This clone is large within its sample. A read error is possible here, since a much larger clone lies one base away. This rearrangement joins TRGV3 to TRGJP. Germline-derived CDR1 and CDR2 are VTNTFY and YDVSTARD (reference sequence). The CDR3 loop spans 17 amino acids. The DNA for the CDR3 is TGTGCCACCTGGGACCAGGCACAGGAGTTGGACAAAAAAATCAAGGTATTT. Its translation is CATWDQAQELDKKIKVF.

This clone qualifies as large. One end of the junction does not line up with germline, which may come from a read error. The chain joins TRGV4 to TRGJ1 or TRGJ2. CDR1 EGSTGY and CDR2 YDSYTSSV come from the germline V gene. The CDR3 has 11 amino acids. The CDR3 nucleotides are TGTGCCACCTGGGTTGGGGATAAGAAACTCTTT. This sequence encodes CATWVGDKKLF.

The table lists this clone with a few counts. Translating this DNA gives a protein that differs at residue 6 from the TCRdb one, which belongs to a much larger clone; a read error is likely, and the protein shown is this translation. The rearrangement joins TRGV5 to TRGJ1 or TRGJ2. TCRdb supplies no J gene; here it was assigned by aligning the nucleotide sequence to germline. Germline loops: CDR1 VINAFY, CDR2 YDVSNSKD. CDR3 size: 14 residues. The trim removed 2 bases at V and 5 bases at J, leaving 9 bases unmatched. CDR3 sequence reads: CATWDKPQHYKKLF. CDR3 in DNA: TGTGCCACCTGGGACAAGCCTCAGCATTATAAGAAACTCTTT.

This clone was detected a few times. The protein in TCRdb stems from a much larger clone and differs at residue 2 from this DNA's translation, likely a read error; here the protein is translated from the DNA. The rearrangement links TRGV8 to TRGJP2. Germline CDR1 reads VENAVY; CDR2 reads YDSYNSRV. The length of the CDR3 is 17 residues. CDR3 DNA sequence: TGTACCACCTGGGACTCATTTATATCTCAGCGTGATTGGATCAAGACGTTT. It yields the protein CTTWDSFISQRDWIKTF.

This clone was detected a few times. This DNA's translation differs at residue 11 from TCRdb's protein, which comes from a much larger clone; a read error is likely, and the protein shown is translated from the DNA. The gene calls are TRGV8 and TRGJP. Because TCRdb records no J gene, it was assigned here through a match of the DNA to germline. Germline assignment: CDR1 VENAVY and CDR2 YDSYNSRV. The CDR3 is made up of 17 amino acids. In DNA, the CDR3 is TGTGCCACCTGGGATAGGCCTCGGGAGTTGGACAAAAAAATCAAGGTATTT. It translates to CATWDRPRELDKKIKVF.

In the case of this clone: TCRdb has a much larger clone's protein, which differs at residue 3 from the translation of this DNA, likely because of a read error; what is shown is the protein translated from the DNA. This chain joins TRGV5 and TRGJ1 or TRGJ2. The CDR3 covers 14 residues. Germline V lookup: CDR1 VINAFY, CDR2 YDVSNSKD. DNA of the CDR3: TGTGCCAACTGGGACAGGCCTCAGCATTATAAGAAACTCTTT. Protein sequence: CANWDRPQHYKKLF.

About this clone itself: A far larger clone is off by one base, so a read error is likely. This CDR3 is also generated by other DNA sequences in the sample. The gene calls are TRGV4 and TRGJ1 or TRGJ2. The CDR3 totals 13 residues. The germline gives CDR1 EGSTGY, CDR2 YDSYTSSV. CDR3 residues: CATWDGPHYKKLF. The CDR3 DNA reads as TGTGCCACCTGGGATGGGCCTCATTATAAGAAGCTCTTT.

This clone was detected a few times. A read error is the likely source, as a far larger clone sits one nucleotide away. J is TRGJ1 or TRGJ2 and V is TRGV8. Germline values: CDR1 VENAVY, CDR2 YDSYNSRV. The CDR3 is 12 residues long. The CDR3 sequence: CATWDMDYKKLF. The DNA for the CDR3 is TGCGCCACCTGGGATATGGATTATAAGAAACTCTTT.

With regard to this clone: TCRdb's listed protein matches a much larger clone and diverges from this DNA's translation at residue 5, likely through a read error; the protein shown comes from the DNA. The V call is TRGV5P, the J call TRGJ1 or TRGJ2. The J gene, absent from TCRdb, was called here by matching the DNA to germline. TRGV5P is a pseudogene locus. The CDR3 runs to 15 residues. In DNA form, the CDR3 reads TGTGCCACCTGGGTCAGGCGGGAGAATTATTATAAGAAACTCTTT. Protein product: CATWVRRENYYKKLF.

A few counts support this clone. A read error likely explains why the TCRdb protein, taken from a much larger clone, differs from this DNA's translation at residue 2; the protein shown is translated from the DNA. The chain uses TRGV4 and TRGJ1 or TRGJ2. The CDR3 has 13 residues. Germline values: CDR1 EGSTGY, CDR2 YDSYTSSV. CDR3 residues: CTTWDGPHYKKLF. The CDR3 DNA reads TGTACCACCTGGGATGGGCCTCATTATAAGAAACTCTTT.

This clone was counted between two and nine times. The protein in TCRdb stems from a much larger clone and differs at residue 7 from this DNA's translation, likely a read error; here the protein is translated from the DNA. The gene calls are TRGV8 and TRGJP2. The CDR3 runs to 17 residues. Germline V gives CDR1 VENAVY, CDR2 YDSYNSRV. Unmatched junction bases numbered 17, after V lost 4 bases and J lost 6 bases. Here the CDR3 DNA reads TGTGCCACCTGGGACTCATATATATCTCAGCGTGATTGGATCAAGACGTTT. Protein sequence: CATWDSYISQRDWIKTF.

In this sample, this clone turned up a few times. This likely traces to a read error, being one base from a far larger clone. Other DNA sequences in the sample encode the same CDR3. This rearrangement joins TRGV8 to TRGJP. TCRdb carries no J gene annotation; the J gene was assigned here by matching the DNA with germline. The CDR3 is 17 amino acids. CDR1 is VENAVY and CDR2 is YDSYNSRV in the germline V gene. DNA of the CDR3: TGTGCCACCTGGGATAGGCCTCGGGAGTTGGGTAAAAAAATCAAGGTATTT. It yields the protein CATWDRPRELGKKIKVF.

There are a few counts of this clone. The mismatch at residue 5 between this DNA's translation and the TCRdb protein of a much larger clone likely reflects a read error; the protein shown is translated from the DNA. The chain is built from TRGV3 and TRGJP. The CDR3 spans 17 residues. Trimming cost V 4 bases and J 7 bases; bases outside gene matches: 10. Germline V gene sequence: CDR1 VTNTFY, CDR2 YDVSTARD (reference sequence). This chain's CDR3 is CATWEQAQELGKKIKVF. CDR3 coding DNA: TGTGCCACCTGGGAACAGGCACAGGAGTTGGGCAAAAAAATCAAGGTATTT.

The sample holds a few counts of this clone. TCRdb pairs this DNA with a much larger clone's protein that differs at residue 11, likely a read error; the protein shown was translated from the DNA. The J gene was recorded as TRGJP2; no V gene was called. The CDR3 is made up of 17 amino acids. CDR3 bases: TGTGCCACCTGGGACTCATTTATATCTCAGTGTGATTGGATCAAGACGTTT. Its translation is CATWDSFISQCDWIKTF.

On this clone itself: The protein in TCRdb stems from a much larger clone and differs at residue 5 from this DNA's translation, likely a read error; here the protein is translated from the DNA. The V gene is TRGV4, the J gene TRGJ1 or TRGJ2. Trimming at V came to 0 bases and at J to 8 bases, leaving 1 base not matched to a gene. The CDR3 has 11 amino acids. Germline loops: CDR1 EGSTGY, CDR2 YDSYTSSV. CDR3 sequence (DNA): TGTGCCACCTGGGATGGGGATAAGAAACTCTTT. It translates to CATWDGDKKLF.

Details on this clone: This is likely an artifact of a read error, given a far larger clone one base away. Other DNA sequences in the same sample also yield this CDR3. The chain has TRGV8 and TRGJP. The J gene, left out of TCRdb, was set here by checking the DNA against germline. This CDR3 region has 17 residues. The germline gives CDR1 VENAVY, CDR2 YDSYNSRV. The trim removed 1 base at V and 7 bases at J, leaving 7 bases unmatched. CDR3 DNA sequence: TGTGCCACCTGGGATAGACCTCGGGAGTTGGGCAAAAAAATCAAGGTATTT. This sequence encodes CATWDRPRELGKKIKVF.

This chain joins TRGV9 and TRGJP. The CDR3 sequence is 16 residues long. Germline CDR1 GITISATS, CDR2 ISYDGTV (reference sequence). The V gene end was trimmed by 1 base and the J gene end by 7 bases; junction bases not matched to a gene: 4. Here the CDR3 reads CALWEVGELGKKIKVF. DNA of the CDR3: TGTGCCTTGTGGGAGGTAGGGGAGTTGGGCAAAAAAATCAAGGTATTT.

Only a few counts were recorded for this clone. Translating this DNA gives a protein that differs at residue 3 from the TCRdb one, which belongs to a much larger clone; a read error is likely, and the protein shown is this translation. V gene TRGV5 combines with J gene TRGJ1 or TRGJ2. TCRdb gives no J gene; it was assigned here by matching the DNA to germline. The CDR3 extends over 14 amino acids. Germline-derived CDR1 and CDR2 are VINAFY and YDVSNSKD. CDR3 sequence (DNA): TGTGCCGCCTGGGACAGGCCTCAGCATTATAAGAAACTCTTT. Its protein is CAAWDRPQHYKKLF.